This T cell receptor beta chain was found in a study of T cell responses to AZD1222 COVID-19 vaccine. CDR3 length equals 13 residues. V lost 7 bases to trimming and J lost 1 base, with 10 bases between them. Germline V gives CDR1 MNHEY, CDR2 SVGAGI. Repertoires were generated with immunoSEQ multiplex PCR, while TCRdb's copy carries only in-frame clones and drops some. Altogether approximately 60,000 clones are present, around 84% being singletons, with the ten largest covering 20%. This receptor was taken from an adult in good health. The sample consisted of peripheral blood, taken on day 0 of AZD1222 vaccination. The rearrangement links TRBV6-5 to TRBJ1-1, with D uncertain. The CDR3 DNA reads as TGTGCCAGCAAGAGTCGGCCGAACACTGAAGCTTTCTTT. Translation gives CASKSRPNTEAFF.